A single sample is the source of the 28 T cell receptor beta chains below, sequenced in a study of cytomegalovirus exposure and HLA in healthy donors. PCR involved 60 Vbeta and 13 Jbeta primers. Clones were sequenced by immunoSEQ multiplex PCR, and TCRdb holds only the in-frame ones, with some missing. The data contain about 140,000 clones, around 80% of them seen just once; the ten biggest clones take up roughly 1.3%. The sample was PBMCs. These receptor sequences come from a male donor in good health and CMV-seropositive.

The rearrangement joins TRBV6-5 to TRBJ2-1; no firm D call. The CDR3 is 11 residues long. V dropped 2 bases and J dropped 12 bases, with 8 bases sitting between them. Per the germline V gene, CDR1 is MNHEY and CDR2 is SVGAGI. CDR3 sequence reads: CASSYARAQFF. In nucleotides, the CDR3 is TGTGCCAGCAGTTACGCCCGCGCGCAGTTCTTC.

This chain uses TRBV10-3 with TRBJ2-1; 10 bases match TRBD2. The V and J ends lost 4 bases and 9 bases, in that order; junction bases with no gene match: 15. CDR1 and CDR2 (germline): ENHRY, SYGVKD. The CDR3 spans 17 residues. CDR3 protein: CAISGVTSGRAGGEQFF. The CDR3 DNA reads as TGTGCCATCAGTGGGGTTACCAGCGGGAGGGCCGGAGGTGAGCAGTTCTTC.

J is TRBJ2-7 and V is TRBV6-1, with D hard to call. The CDR3 contains 14 residues. V shed 8 bases and J shed 0 bases, with 14 bases lying between them. CDR1 and CDR2 (germline): MNHNS, SASEGT. CDR3 nucleotides: TGTGCCAGCGCGGCGTTCTCCAGCTCCTACGAGCAGTACTTC. It specifies CASAAFSSSYEQYF.

This clone was seen only a few times. This sequence joins TRBV29-1 and TRBJ1-1; D unclear. This CDR3 has 14 residues. The V gene's germline CDR1 is SQVTM and CDR2 ANQGSEA. The V and J ends lost 4 bases and 5 bases respectively, with 17 bases between them. DNA of the CDR3: TGCAGCGTTGTCCCCAGAGCGGACCGGACTGAAGCTTTCTTT. Its translation: CSVVPRADRTEAFF.

The chain is built from TRBV5-1 and TRBJ2-7; TRBD2 is a possible D gene (5 bases). Trimming removed 2 bases at V and 0 bases at J, with 15 bases between. The CDR3 length is 16 residues. Germline V gene lookup returns CDR1 SGHRS and CDR2 YFSETQ. The chain's CDR3 is CASSFGEGTASYEQYF. The DNA of the CDR3 is TGCGCCAGCAGCTTCGGCGAGGGAACGGCCTCCTACGAGCAGTACTTC.

The chain employs TRBV7-6 and TRBJ2-5; maybe TRBD1 (6 bases). Germline V lookup: CDR1 SGHVS, CDR2 FNYEAQ. The CDR3 runs 15 residues. Trimming shortened V by 2 bases and J by 2 bases, and 12 bases separated the two germline ends. For the CDR3, the DNA is TGTGCCAGCAGCTTAAGGGACAAATTACAAGAGACCCAGTACTTC. This translates into CASSLRDKLQETQYF.

Only one count was recorded for this clone. The chain links TRBV7-9 to TRBJ2-1, with 8 bases aligning to TRBD2. This CDR3 has 14 amino acids. The germline V gene has CDR1 SEHNR and CDR2 FQNEAQ (reference sequence). V was pared by 10 bases and J by 6 bases, with 11 bases of the junction left unmatched. In DNA, the CDR3 is TGTGCCACCCTCGCTCCTGCGGGGGGCAATGAGCAGTTCTTC. Translation gives CATLAPAGGNEQFF.

The genes are TRBV5-1 and TRBJ2-4; 9 bases are shared with TRBD1. The CDR3 is made up of 16 amino acids. Germline V gives CDR1 SGHRS, CDR2 YFSETQ. V lost 4 bases and J lost 6; bases outside the gene matches: 11. The CDR3 DNA follows: TGCGCCAGCAGCCGACCGGGACAGGGACAGGGAAACATTCAGTACTTC. Its translation is CASSRPGQGQGNIQYF. Based on the CDR3 plus reference TRBV5-1 and TRBJ2-4, the full variable domain is KAGVTQTPRYLIKTRGQQVTLSCSPISGHRSVSWYQQTPGQGLQFLFEYFSETQRNKGNFPGRFSGRQFSNSRSEMNVSTLELGDSALYLCASSRPGQGQGNIQYFGAGTRLSVL.

The gene calls are TRBV4-3 and TRBJ1-1; 7 nucleotides line up with TRBD1. Looked up from germline, CDR1 is LGHNA and CDR2 is YSLEER. V lost 0 bases, J lost 6 bases, and 7 bases stayed unmatched. This CDR3 is built from 15 residues. This CDR3 is CASSQDPRGYAEAFF. In DNA, the CDR3 is TGCGCCAGCAGCCAAGACCCCAGGGGGTACGCTGAAGCTTTCTTT.

V and J are TRBV27 and TRBJ2-1; 11 positions match TRBD2. Germline V gene sequence: CDR1 MNHEY, CDR2 SMNVEV (reference sequence). The CDR3 loop spans 16 amino acids. V gave up 5 bases and J gave up 3 bases; unmatched junction bases: 6. CDR3 in DNA: TGTGCCAGCAGTCCGTTAGCGGGAGGGGTCTACAATGAGCAGTTCTTC. It codes for CASSPLAGGVYNEQFF.

The chain employs TRBV9 and TRBJ1-1; perhaps TRBD1 as D (6 bases). The CDR3 is 16 amino acids. Germline-derived CDR1 and CDR2 are SGDLS and YYNGEE. V was pared by 0 bases and J by 3 bases, with 15 bases between. The CDR3 bases are TGTGCCAGCAGCGTAGAACAGGGCCGTAGGGACACTGAAGCTTTCTTT. This sequence encodes CASSVEQGRRDTEAFF.

CDR3 residues: CASSAEYQETQYF. In DNA, the CDR3 is TGTGCCAGCAGTGCTGAGTACCAAGAGACCCAGTACTTC. The chain employs TRBV2 and TRBJ2-5, with unresolved D. The CDR3 is 13 residues long. Germline CDR1 is SNHLY and CDR2 is FYNNEI. V lost 4 bases to trimming and J lost 0 bases, with 6 bases between them.

This clone has a handful of counts. The rearrangement joins TRBV27 to TRBJ2-1; a weak D match, TRBD2 (6 bases). Trimming removed 10 bases at V and 4 bases at J, with 17 bases between. Germline V gene sequence: CDR1 MNHEY, CDR2 SMNVEV (reference sequence). CDR3 length: 14 amino acids. This chain's CDR3 is CATLPIGGYNEQFF. CDR3 DNA sequence: TGTGCCACCTTACCCATTGGAGGGTACAATGAGCAGTTCTTC.

This clone was detected once. The rearrangement uses TRBV27 and TRBJ2-3; 7 bases map to TRBD2. Germline V lookup: CDR1 MNHEY, CDR2 SMNVEV (reference sequence). This CDR3 is built from 15 residues. J gave up 2 bases and V 5 bases, and 7 bases lay outside the gene matches. The CDR3 reads CASSTAGILTDTQYF. CDR3 coding DNA: TGTGCCAGCAGTACAGCGGGGATTCTCACAGATACGCAGTATTTT.

This clone was detected a few times. V usage is TRBV18 and J usage is TRBJ2-1, with D unclear. The V gene's germline CDR1 is KGHSH and CDR2 LQKENI. This CDR3 contains 14 residues. Trimming pared 0 bases from V and 5 bases from J, leaving 8 bases between. This chain's CDR3 is CASSPPGTNNEQFF. The CDR3 region has the DNA TGTGCCAGCTCACCACCAGGCACTAACAATGAGCAGTTCTTC.

This chain connects TRBV6-5 to TRBJ2-7; 9 bases are a match to TRBD1. V was clipped by 5 bases and J by 5 bases; unmatched bases: 7. In germline, CDR1 is MNHEY, CDR2 SVGAGI. CDR3 length equals 14 residues. The CDR3 protein is CASSHGTGSNEQYF. CDR3 coding DNA: TGTGCCAGCAGTCACGGGACAGGGAGCAACGAGCAGTACTTC.

In its sample, this clone was seen once. The chain couples TRBV6-1 to TRBJ1-1; D may be TRBD1 (6 bases). Germline V CDR1 and CDR2: MNHNS, SASEGT. The CDR3 contains 15 residues. V was clipped by 0 bases and J by 1 base, with 9 bases between them. Here the CDR3 reads CASSEATGPNTEAFF. The DNA of the CDR3 is TGTGCCAGCAGTGAAGCGACAGGCCCGAACACTGAAGCTTTCTTT.

J is TRBJ1-2 and V is TRBV7-3; 7 bases line up with TRBD1. With 10 bases clipped from V and 8 bases from J, the junction kept 13 bases outside the gene matches. This CDR3 contains 13 residues. Germline V gene lookup returns CDR1 SGHTA and CDR2 FQGTGA. The CDR3 protein is CATIKGASDGYTF. DNA of the CDR3: TGTGCCACTATAAAGGGGGCCTCCGACGGCTACACCTTC.

The chain has TRBV5-6 and TRBJ2-7, with TRBD2 as a possible D gene (5 bases). CDR3 length: 12 residues. V lost 2 bases and J 7 bases, leaving 10 bases between the germline ends. In germline, CDR1 is SGHDT, CDR2 YYEEEE. The CDR3 DNA is TGTGCCAGCAGCTTCCCCCGCGGGGAGCAGTACTTC. It specifies CASSFPRGEQYF. Full variable domain (rest looked up from reference TRBV5-6 and TRBJ2-7): DAGVTQSPTHLIKTRGQQVTLRCSPKSGHDTVSWYQQALGQGPQFIFQYYEEEERQRGNFPDRFSGHQFPNYSSELNVNALLLGDSALYLCASSFPRGEQYFGPGTRLTVT.

The chain uses TRBV9 and TRBJ2-7; D possibly corresponds to TRBD1 (7 bases). Trimming removed 4 bases at V and 0 bases at J, with 20 bases between. Germline CDR1 SGDLS, CDR2 YYNGEE. The length of the CDR3 is 17 residues. The CDR3 loop reads CASSSPLGGTVSYEQYF. The CDR3 nucleotides read TGTGCCAGCAGCTCCCCTCTCGGAGGGACAGTCTCCTACGAGCAGTACTTC.

This clone was detected only a few times. This sequence joins TRBV5-1 and TRBJ2-7; 7 bases fit TRBD1. The CDR3 contains 15 residues. Germline V gives CDR1 SGHRS, CDR2 YFSETQ. Unmatched junction bases numbered 9, after V lost 4 bases and J lost 2 bases. The CDR3 region is CASSPPGQRPYEQYF. DNA of the CDR3: TGCGCCAGCAGCCCTCCGGGACAGCGGCCCTACGAGCAGTACTTC.

V is TRBV29-1 and J is TRBJ1-1, with 7 positions matching TRBD1. The germline V gene has CDR1 SQVTM and CDR2 ANQGSEA. After removal of 2 bases from V and 5 bases from J, the junction contained 8 bases not matched to a gene. The CDR3 extends over 14 amino acids. CDR3 sequence (DNA): TGCAGCGTTGAACCGACAGGGCTTGGTACTGAAGCTTTCTTT. Residues: CSVEPTGLGTEAFF.

This clone was counted between two and nine times. The chain recombines TRBV2 with TRBJ2-5; D is undetermined. CDR3 length: 12 residues. V dropped 4 bases and J dropped 5 bases, with 8 bases sitting between them. CDR1 SNHLY and CDR2 FYNNEI come from the germline V gene. The CDR3 coding sequence is TGTGCCAGCAGTGTAACCCAGGAGACCCAGTACTTC. It codes for CASSVTQETQYF.

This chain connects TRBV18 to TRBJ2-7; no reliable D call. The V and J ends lost 2 bases and 3 bases respectively, with 11 bases between them. Germline CDR1 reads KGHSH; CDR2 reads LQKENI. The CDR3 extends over 14 amino acids. Here the CDR3 reads CASSPGHSFYEQYF. CDR3 nucleotides: TGTGCCAGCTCACCAGGGCACTCCTTCTACGAGCAGTACTTC.

This rearrangement joins TRBV5-4 to TRBJ2-2; TRBD1 aligns across 9 bases. CDR1 and CDR2 from the germline V gene are SGHNT and YYREEE (reference sequence). This CDR3 comprises 14 residues. The junction had 5 bases not matched to a gene; V was cut back by 4 bases and J by 7 bases. The CDR3, as DNA: TGTGCCAGCAGCAGGACAGGGGAAGGCGGGGAGCTGTTTTTT. Its translation is CASSRTGEGGELFF. Filled out from reference TRBV5-4 and TRBJ2-2, the complete variable domain reads ETGVTQSPTHLIKTRGQQVTLRCSSQSGHNTVSWYQQALGQGPQFIFQYYREEENGRGNFPPRFSGLQFPNYSSELNVNALELDDSALYLCASSRTGEGGELFFGEGSRLTVL.

V is TRBV19 and J is TRBJ2-1, with 9 bases lining up with TRBD2. V dropped 5 bases and J dropped 3; count of bases not matched to a gene: 5. The CDR3 consists of 15 residues. Germline V CDR1 and CDR2: LNHDA, SQIVND (reference sequence). CDR3 region: CASSVGSGSYNEQFF. The CDR3 DNA is TGTGCCAGTAGTGTCGGTAGCGGGAGCTACAATGAGCAGTTCTTC.

In DNA form, the CDR3 reads TGTGCCAGCAGCTGGGGGACAGGGCGCGAAAAACTGTTTTTT. It translates to CASSWGTGREKLFF. The V and J genes are TRBV7-8 and TRBJ1-4, with TRBD1 matching 9 bases. V gave up 4 bases and J gave up 8 bases; unmatched junction bases: 5. The CDR3 is 14 amino acids. The germline V gene has CDR1 SGHVS and CDR2 FQNEAQ.

This chain connects TRBV18 to TRBJ1-1, with unresolved D. This CDR3 is 16 amino acids long. Trimming shortened V by 1 base and J by 0 bases, and 12 bases separated the two germline ends. Germline CDR1 is KGHSH and CDR2 is LQKENI. The DNA for the CDR3 is TGTGCCAGCTCACCACGAACAGATGCCATGAACACTGAAGCTTTCTTT. This encodes CASSPRTDAMNTEAFF. Supplemented by reference TRBV18 and TRBJ1-1, the full variable domain reads NAGVMQNPRHLVRRRGQEARLRCSPMKGHSHVYWYRQLPEEGLKFMVYLQKENIIDESGMPKERFSAEFPKEGPSILRIQQVVRGDSAAYFCASSPRTDAMNTEAFFGQGTRLTVV.